This TCR beta chain was identified in a study of blood T cells in healthy people across ages. Study results and caveats: The recorded TCR beta diversity per million T cells decreased in a roughly linear manner with age. Whereas aged donors had fewer naive CD4+ cells, long-lived donors had more of them and higher diversity. Strongly correlated with naive T cell percentage was TCR beta diversity.

Sample-barcoded 5' priming and a J-beta primer mix drove a second PCR of roughly 7 to 11 cycles. TCRdb reprocessed the 5' RACE reads with MiXCR, giving one entry per CDR3 protein. The sample yields 650,000 to 700,000 distinct CDR3 sequences, about 51% seen once. Per-sample yields of isolated PBMCs were at least 7 million. V lost 4 bases to trimming and J lost 10 bases; unmatched junction nucleotides: 14. There are 16 residues in the CDR3. Per germline, CDR1 PRHDT and CDR2 FYEKMQ (reference sequence). Concerning this clonotype: The antigen remains undetermined.

The clonotype was recovered from a woman aged 80 or over in good health. The sequenced sample was blood. The chain joins TRBV13 to TRBJ2-3, with TRBD2 matching over 10 bases. CDR3 loop: CASSSSGGPVETAQYF. CDR3 sequence (DNA): TGTGCCAGCAGCTCTAGCGGGGGCCCCGTAGAGACTGCGCAGTATTTT.